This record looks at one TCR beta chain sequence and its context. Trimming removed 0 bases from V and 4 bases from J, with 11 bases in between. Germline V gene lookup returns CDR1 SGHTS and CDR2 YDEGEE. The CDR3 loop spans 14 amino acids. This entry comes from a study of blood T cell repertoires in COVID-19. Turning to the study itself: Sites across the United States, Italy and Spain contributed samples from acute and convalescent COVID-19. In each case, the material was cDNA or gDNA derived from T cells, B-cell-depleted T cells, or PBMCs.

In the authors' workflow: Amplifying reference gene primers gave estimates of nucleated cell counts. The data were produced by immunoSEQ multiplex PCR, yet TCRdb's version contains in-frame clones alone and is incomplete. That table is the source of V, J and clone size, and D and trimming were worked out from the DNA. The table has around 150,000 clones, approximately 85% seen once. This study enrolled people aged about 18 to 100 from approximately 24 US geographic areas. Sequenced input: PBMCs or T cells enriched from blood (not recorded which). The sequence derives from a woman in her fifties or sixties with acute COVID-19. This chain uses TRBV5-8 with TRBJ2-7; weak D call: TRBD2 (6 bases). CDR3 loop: CASSLGWGTYEQYF. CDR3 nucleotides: TGTGCCAGCAGCTTGGGGTGGGGGACTTACGAGCAGTACTTC.